This T cell receptor (beta chain) appears in the sequencing data of a study of CD8 T cells in Susac syndrome. The V gene lost 4 bases and the J gene lost 6 bases, with 8 bases spanning the gap. CDR3 length: 11 amino acids. Per the germline V gene, CDR1 is SQVTM and CDR2 is ANQGSEA. cDNA came from around 0.5 to 1 ug RNA primed by random hexamers. MiXCR, applied by TCRdb to the immunoSEQ multiplex PCR reads, yields one record per CDR3 protein. The table has some 190,000 distinct CDR3 sequences, approximately 96% seen once. Sequences were obtained from CD4+ T cells from PBMCs. This clonotype originated in a human donor with multiple sclerosis. J is TRBJ2-3 and V is TRBV29-1; D is unclear. The CDR3 DNA reads TGCAGCGTTGCCCGGTCGGATACGCAGTATTTT. Its translation: CSVARSDTQYF.